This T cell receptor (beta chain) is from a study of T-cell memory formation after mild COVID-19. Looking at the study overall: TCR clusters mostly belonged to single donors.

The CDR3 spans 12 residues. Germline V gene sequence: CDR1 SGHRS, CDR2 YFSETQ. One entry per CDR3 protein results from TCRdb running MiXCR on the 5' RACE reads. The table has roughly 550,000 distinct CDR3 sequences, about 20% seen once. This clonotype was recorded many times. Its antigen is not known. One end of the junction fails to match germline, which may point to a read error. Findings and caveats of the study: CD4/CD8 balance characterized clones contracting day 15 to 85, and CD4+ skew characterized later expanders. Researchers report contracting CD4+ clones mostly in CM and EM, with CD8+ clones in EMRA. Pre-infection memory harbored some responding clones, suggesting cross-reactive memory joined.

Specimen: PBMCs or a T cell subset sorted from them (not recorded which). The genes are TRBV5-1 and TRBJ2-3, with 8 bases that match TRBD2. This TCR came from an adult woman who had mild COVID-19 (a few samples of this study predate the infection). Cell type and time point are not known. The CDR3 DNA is TGTGCCAGCAGCGGGGGAACGGATACGCAGTATTTT. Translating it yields CASSGGTDTQYF. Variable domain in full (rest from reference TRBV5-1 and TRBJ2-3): KAGVTQTPRYLIKTRGQQVTLSCSPISGHRSVSWYQQTPGQGLQFLFEYFSETQRNKGNFPGRFSGRQFSNSRSEMNVSTLELGDSALYLCASSGGTDTQYFGPGTRLTVL.